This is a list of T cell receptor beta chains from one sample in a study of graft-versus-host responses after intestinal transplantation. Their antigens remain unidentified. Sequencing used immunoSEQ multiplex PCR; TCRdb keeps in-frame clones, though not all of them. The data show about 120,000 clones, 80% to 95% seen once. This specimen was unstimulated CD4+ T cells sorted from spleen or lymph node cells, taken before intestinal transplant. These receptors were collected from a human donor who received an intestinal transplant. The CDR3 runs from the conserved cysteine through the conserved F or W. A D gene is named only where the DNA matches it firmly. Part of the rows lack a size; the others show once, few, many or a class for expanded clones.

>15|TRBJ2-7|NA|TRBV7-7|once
TGTGCTAGCAGCTTAGGCCAATGGCAGTCCTACGAGCAGTACTTC
CASSLGQWQSYEQYF
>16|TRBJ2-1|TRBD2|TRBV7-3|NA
TGTGCCAGCAGCTCGCCGGGACTAGCGGGAGGCAGGGAGCAGTTCTTC
CASSSPGLAGGREQFF
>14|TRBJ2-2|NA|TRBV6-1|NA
TGTGCCAGCACGGGGCAGGCGAACACCGGGGAGCTGTTTTTT
CASTGQANTGELFF
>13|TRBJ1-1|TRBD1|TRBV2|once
TGTGCCAGCAGCTCCGGGACAGGGGTTGTGGCTTTCTTT
CASSSGTGVVAFF
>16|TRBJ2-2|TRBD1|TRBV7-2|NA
TGTGCCAGCAGCTTAGGGGGGACAGTAGGGACCGGGGAGCTGTTTTTT
CASSLGGTVGTGELFF
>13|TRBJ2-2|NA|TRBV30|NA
TGTGCCTGGAGTGGGATCCCCACCGGGGAGCTGTTTTTT
CAWSGIPTGELFF
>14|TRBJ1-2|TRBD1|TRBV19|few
TGTGCCAGTAGTACGCAGACAGGGAACTATGGCTACACCTTC
CASSTQTGNYGYTF
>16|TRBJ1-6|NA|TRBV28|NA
TGTGCCAGCAGTCATGGCGGACGGATTAATAATTCACCCCTCCACTTT
CASSHGGRINNSPLHF
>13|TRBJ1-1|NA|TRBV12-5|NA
TGTGCTAGTGGGGCACAGGGGAACACTGAAGCTTTCTTT
CASGAQGNTEAFF
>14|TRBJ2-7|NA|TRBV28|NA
TGTGCCAGCAGTTTATCCGGCAGCACCTACGAGCAGTACTTC
CASSLSGSTYEQYF
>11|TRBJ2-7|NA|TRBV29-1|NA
TGCAGCGTTGAGGTCTGGGACGAGCAGTACTTC
CSVEVWDEQYF
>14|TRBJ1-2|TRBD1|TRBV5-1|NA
TGCGCCAGCAGCCGTACAGGGGGCGACTATGGCTACACCTTC
CASSRTGGDYGYTF
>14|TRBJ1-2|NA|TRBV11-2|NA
TGTGCCAGCAGCCCCAACACAGGGAGCTATGGCTACACCTTC
CASSPNTGSYGYTF
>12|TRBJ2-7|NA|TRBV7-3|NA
TGTGCCAGCAGCCCCGCTTCCTACGAGCAGTACTTC
CASSPASYEQYF
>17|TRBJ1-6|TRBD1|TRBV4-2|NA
TGTGCCAGCAGCCCCGAGCCGGGACAGGGGCACAATTCACCCCTCCACTTT
CASSPEPGQGHNSPLHF
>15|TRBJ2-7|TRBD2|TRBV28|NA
TGTGCCAGCAGTTCCAGGACTAGCGGGAACAACGAGCAGTACTTC
CASSSRTSGNNEQYF
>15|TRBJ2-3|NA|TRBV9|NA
TGTGCCAGCAGCGTTGGGCCCCAAGAGGGAGATACGCAGTATTTT
CASSVGPQEGDTQYF
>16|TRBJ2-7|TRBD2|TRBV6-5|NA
TGTGCCAGCAGTTACGCGCAAGCGGGACCCGGAGGCGAGCAGTACTTC
CASSYAQAGPGGEQYF
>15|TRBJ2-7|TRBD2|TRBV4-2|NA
TGTGCCAGCAGCCGGACTAGCGCCCCCTCTTACGAGCAGTACTTC
CASSRTSAPSYEQYF
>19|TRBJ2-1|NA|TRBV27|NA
TGTGCCAGCAGTTTAGGAGCGGCGGTCAGGGGCCCTCCGCCGACGGAGCAGTTCTTC
CASSLGAAVRGPPPTEQFF
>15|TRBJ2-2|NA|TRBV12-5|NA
TGTGCTAGTGGTCCTTTCTACACGAACACCGGGGAGCTGTTTTTT
CASGPFYTNTGELFF
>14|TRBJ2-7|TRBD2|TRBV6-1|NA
TGTGCCAGCAGTCAAGCGGGGAGGAGGAACGAGCAGTACTTC
CASSQAGRRNEQYF
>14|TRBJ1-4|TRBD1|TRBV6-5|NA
TGTGCCAGCAGACAGGACAGGGTTACTGAAAAACTGTTTTTT
CASRQDRVTEKLFF
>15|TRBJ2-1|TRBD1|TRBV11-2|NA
TGTGCCAGCAGCCCAGACAGGGGTTCCTACAATGAGCAGTTCTTC
CASSPDRGSYNEQFF
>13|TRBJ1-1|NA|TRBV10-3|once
TGTGCCATCAGTGTGCCGGCGGGCACTGAAGCTTTCTTT
CAISVPAGTEAFF
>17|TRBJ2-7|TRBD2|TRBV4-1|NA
TGCGCCAGCAGCCGAGGACTAGCGGGAGACCCCCCCTACGAGCAGTACTTC
CASSRGLAGDPPYEQYF
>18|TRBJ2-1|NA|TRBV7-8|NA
TGTGCCAGCAGCTTAGTATATGCCTGGACCTCCTCCTACAATGAGCAGTTCTTC
CASSLVYAWTSSYNEQFF
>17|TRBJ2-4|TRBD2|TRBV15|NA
TGTGCCACCAGCAGACCCACGCTCGGGGGGGCCAAAAACATTCAGTACTTC
CATSRPTLGGAKNIQYF
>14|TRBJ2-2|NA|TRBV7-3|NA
TGTGCCAGCAGCCCCCAAATTTCGACCGGGGAGCTGTTTTTT
CASSPQISTGELFF
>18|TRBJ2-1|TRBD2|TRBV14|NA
TGTGCCAGCAGCCAAGATCAGAGGCTGGCTAGCGGGAGGAATGAGCAGTTCTTC
CASSQDQRLASGRNEQFF
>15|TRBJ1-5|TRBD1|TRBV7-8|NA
TGTGCCAGCAGCAATAACAGGGGCCGCAATCAGCCCCAGCATTTT
CASSNNRGRNQPQHF
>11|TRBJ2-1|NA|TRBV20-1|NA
TGCAGTGCTAGGAACCCGCCGGAACAGTTCTTC
CSARNPPEQFF
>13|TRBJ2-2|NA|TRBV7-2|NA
TGTGCCAGCAGCTTCGTAGGGGCCGGGGAGCTGTTTTTT
CASSFVGAGELFF
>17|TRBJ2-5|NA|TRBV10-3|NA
TGTGCCATCAGTGAGTCGAGCGCTTTAGGGTGGCAAGAGACCCAGTACTTC
CAISESSALGWQETQYF
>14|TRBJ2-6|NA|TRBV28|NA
TGTGCCAGCAGTTTAGGTTCGGGGGCCAACGTCCTGACTTTC
CASSLGSGANVLTF
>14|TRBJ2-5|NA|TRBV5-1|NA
TGCGCCAGCACCCAGGGTAGGGGCCAAGAGACCCAGTACTTC
CASTQGRGQETQYF
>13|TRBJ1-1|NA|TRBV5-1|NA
TGCGCCAGCAGCTTGTCGGGGCGTACTGAAGCTTTCTTT
CASSLSGRTEAFF
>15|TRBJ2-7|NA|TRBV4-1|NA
TGCGCCAGCAGCCAAGGGTGGAGGGGGCGATACGAGCAGTACTTC
CASSQGWRGRYEQYF
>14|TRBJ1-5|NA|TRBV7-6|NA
TGTGCCAGCAGCTGGGGGGATAGCAATCAGCCCCAGCATTTT
CASSWGDSNQPQHF
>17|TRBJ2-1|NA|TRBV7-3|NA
TGTGCCAGCAGCCTGGGGTTCGGTAGAGTGGGGTACAATGAGCAGTTCTTC
CASSLGFGRVGYNEQFF
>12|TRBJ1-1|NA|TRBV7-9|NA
TGTGCCAGCAGCTTTAGGGACACTGAAGCTTTCTTT
CASSFRDTEAFF
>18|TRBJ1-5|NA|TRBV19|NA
TGTGCCACTGGCCGCGCCGGGACAACGTCCTTTAGCAATCAGCCCCAGCATTTT
CATGRAGTTSFSNQPQHF
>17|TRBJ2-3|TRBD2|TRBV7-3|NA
TGTGCCAGCAGCCCCTGGACTAGCGGGAGGGCCAAAGATACGCAGTATTTT
CASSPWTSGRAKDTQYF
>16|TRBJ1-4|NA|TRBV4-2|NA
TGTGCCAGCAGCCAAGGGATAGACCCAACTAATGAAAAACTGTTTTTT
CASSQGIDPTNEKLFF
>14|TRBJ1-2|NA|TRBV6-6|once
TGTGCCAGCAGTTACCTGGGGGAGCACTATGGCTACACCTTC
CASSYLGEHYGYTF
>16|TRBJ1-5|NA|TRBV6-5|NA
TGTGCCAGCAGTTACGGCGCACCTTATAGCAATCAGCCCCAGCATTTT
CASSYGAPYSNQPQHF
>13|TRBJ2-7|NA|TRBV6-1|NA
TGTGCCAGCAGTGGGGGCTACTCTTACGAGCAGTACTTC
CASSGGYSYEQYF
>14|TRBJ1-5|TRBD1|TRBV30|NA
TGTGCCTGGAGTGCAGTGACAGGGGATCAGCCCCAGCATTTT
CAWSAVTGDQPQHF
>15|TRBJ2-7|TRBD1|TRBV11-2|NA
TGTGCCAGCAGCCGGACAGGGGACTCCTTCGACGAGCAGTACTTC
CASSRTGDSFDEQYF
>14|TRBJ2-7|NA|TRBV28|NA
TGTGCCAGCGTCTATCCGGGTAGTTCCTACGAGCAGTACTTC
CASVYPGSSYEQYF
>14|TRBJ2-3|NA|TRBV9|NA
TGTGCCAGCAGCGTAGGGCTGCCCCCAGATACGCAGTATTTT
CASSVGLPPDTQYF
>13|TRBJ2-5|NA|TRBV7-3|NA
TGTGCCAGCAGCTACCGGGTGGGAGAGACCCAGTACTTC
CASSYRVGETQYF